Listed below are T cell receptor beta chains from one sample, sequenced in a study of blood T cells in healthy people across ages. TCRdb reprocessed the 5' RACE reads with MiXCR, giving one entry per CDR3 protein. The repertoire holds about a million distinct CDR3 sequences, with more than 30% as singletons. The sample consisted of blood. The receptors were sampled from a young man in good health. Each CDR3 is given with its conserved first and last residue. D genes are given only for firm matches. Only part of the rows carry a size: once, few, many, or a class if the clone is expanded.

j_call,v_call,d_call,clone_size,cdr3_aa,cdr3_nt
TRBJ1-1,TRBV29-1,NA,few,CRVGGQNTEAFF,TGCAGAGTTGGGGGACAGAACACTGAAGCTTTCTTT
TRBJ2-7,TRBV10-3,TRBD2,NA,CAISGPGLAGGNEQYF,TGTGCCATCAGTGGCCCAGGACTAGCGGGGGGGAATGAGCAGTACTTC
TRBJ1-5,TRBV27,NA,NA,CASSPFPGQPQHF,TGTGCCAGCAGTCCCTTCCCGGGTCAGCCCCAGCATTTT
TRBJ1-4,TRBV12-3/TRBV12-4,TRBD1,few,CASRNPGQGPGEKLFF,TGTGCCAGCAGGAATCCGGGACAGGGGCCTGGTGAAAAACTGTTTTTT
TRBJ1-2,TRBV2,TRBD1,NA,CAGQQGNFYGYTF,TGTGCCGGCCAACAGGGGAATTTCTATGGCTACACCTTC
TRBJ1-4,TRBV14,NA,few,CASSFRLEEKLFF,TGTGCCAGCAGCTTCCGACTTGAGGAAAAACTGTTTTTT
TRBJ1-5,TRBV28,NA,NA,CASSFRVEYQPQHF,TGTGCCAGCAGTTTCAGGGTGGAATATCAGCCCCAGCATTTT
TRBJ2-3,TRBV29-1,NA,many,CSERRTDTQYF,TGCAGCGAGAGAAGGACAGATACGCAGTATTTT
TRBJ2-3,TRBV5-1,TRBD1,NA,CASSLRSGTGFGDTQYF,TGCGCCAGCAGCTTACGGTCCGGGACAGGGTTTGGAGATACGCAGTATTTT
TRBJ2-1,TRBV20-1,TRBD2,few,CSASSGGGSYNEQFF,TGCAGTGCTAGCTCGGGAGGAGGGTCCTACAATGAGCAGTTCTTC
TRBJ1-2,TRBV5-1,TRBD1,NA,CASSLTTGGKANYGYTF,TGCGCCAGCAGCCTAACGACAGGGGGCAAGGCTAACTATGGCTACACCTTC
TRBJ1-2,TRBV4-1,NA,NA,CASSQPGGIAYGYTF,TGCGCCAGCAGCCAACCGGGGGGAATAGCCTATGGCTACACCTTC
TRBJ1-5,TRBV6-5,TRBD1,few,CASSPGTGRQPQHF,TGTGCCAGCAGCCCCGGGACAGGGAGACAGCCCCAGCATTTT
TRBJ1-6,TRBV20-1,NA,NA,CSARVEGRIGSPLHF,TGCAGTGCTAGAGTTGAAGGACGCATCGGTTCACCCCTCCACTTT
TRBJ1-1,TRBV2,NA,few,CAVFTENTEAFF,TGTGCAGTCTTCACAGAGAACACTGAAGCTTTCTTT
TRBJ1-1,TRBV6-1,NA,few,CASSEAVFDGRTEAFF,TGTGCCAGCAGTGAAGCGGTCTTCGACGGGAGGACTGAAGCTTTCTTT
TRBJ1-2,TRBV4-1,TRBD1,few,CASSQADRVLYGYTF,TGCGCCAGCAGCCAAGCAGACAGGGTTCTCTATGGCTACACCTTC
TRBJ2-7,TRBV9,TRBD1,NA,CASSVGTGGIYEQYF,TGTGCCAGCAGCGTTGGGACAGGGGGAATATACGAGCAGTACTTC
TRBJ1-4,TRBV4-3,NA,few,CASSRLAGEKLFF,TGCGCCAGCAGCCGGTTGGCTGGCGAAAAACTGTTTTTT
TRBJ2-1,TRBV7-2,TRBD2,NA,CASSLVARGDNEQFF,TGTGCCAGCAGCTTAGTAGCGCGGGGGGACAATGAGCAGTTCTTC
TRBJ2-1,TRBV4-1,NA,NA,CASSQGRDGKNNEQFF,TGCGCCAGCAGCCAAGGACGGGACGGAAAAAACAATGAGCAGTTCTTC
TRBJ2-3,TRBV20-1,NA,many,CSARVGGSTDTQYF,TGCAGTGCTAGAGTGGGAGGTAGCACAGATACGCAGTATTTT
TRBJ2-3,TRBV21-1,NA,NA,CASSKGPSNSSTDTQYF,TGTGCCAGCAGCAAGGGACCGAGTAACTCTAGCACAGATACGCAGTATTTT
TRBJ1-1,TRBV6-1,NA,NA,CASSTQGRDTEAFF,TGTGCCAGCAGTACACAGGGCCGGGACACTGAAGCTTTCTTT
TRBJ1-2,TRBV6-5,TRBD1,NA,CASSQGQAPNYGYTF,TGTGCCAGCAGCCAGGGACAGGCCCCTAACTATGGCTACACCTTC
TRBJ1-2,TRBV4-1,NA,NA,CASSQGGAGRGYTF,TGCGCCAGCAGCCAAGGTGGGGCAGGAAGAGGCTACACCTTC
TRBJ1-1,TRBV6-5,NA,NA,CASSYSTTANTEAFF,TGTGCCAGCAGTTACTCAACCACAGCGAACACTGAAGCTTTCTTT
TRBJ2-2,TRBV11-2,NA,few,CATRVSGELFF,TGTGCCACCAGGGTGTCCGGGGAGCTGTTTTTT
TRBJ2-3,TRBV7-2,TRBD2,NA,CASSSVAGPGTDTQYF,TGTGCCAGCAGCTCTGTAGCGGGGCCTGGCACAGATACGCAGTATTTT
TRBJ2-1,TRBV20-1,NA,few,CSARGQGGPYNEQFF,TGCAGTGCTAGAGGACAGGGAGGGCCCTACAATGAGCAGTTCTTC
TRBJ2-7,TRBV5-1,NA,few,CASRGGTGAYNEQYF,TGCGCCAGCAGAGGTGGGACTGGAGCCTACAATGAGCAGTACTTC
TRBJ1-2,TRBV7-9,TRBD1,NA,CASSPWTGPTGYTF,TGTGCCAGCAGCCCTTGGACAGGGCCTACGGGCTACACCTTC
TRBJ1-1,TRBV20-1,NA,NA,CSARDPMAGPDTEAFF,TGCAGTGCTAGAGATCCAATGGCAGGCCCTGACACTGAAGCTTTCTTT
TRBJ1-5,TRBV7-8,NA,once,CASSLVADGGPQHF,TGTGCCAGCAGCTTAGTAGCAGACGGTGGTCCCCAGCATTTT
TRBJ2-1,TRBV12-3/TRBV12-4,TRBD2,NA,CASSPREGNEQFF,TGTGCCAGCAGTCCCCGGGAGGGCAATGAGCAGTTCTTC
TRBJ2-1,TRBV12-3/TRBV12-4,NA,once,CASTIRTNNEQFF,TGTGCCAGTACTATACGGACGAACAATGAGCAGTTCTTC
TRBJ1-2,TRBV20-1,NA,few,CSASSGGGGFYGYTF,TGCAGTGCTAGTAGCGGCGGGGGGGGGTTTTATGGCTACACCTTC
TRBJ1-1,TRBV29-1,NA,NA,CSVEGGGSAEAFF,TGCAGCGTTGAAGGAGGAGGGAGCGCTGAAGCTTTCTTT
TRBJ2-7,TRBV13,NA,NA,CASSSGQHYEQYF,TGTGCCAGCAGCTCCGGACAGCACTACGAGCAGTACTTC
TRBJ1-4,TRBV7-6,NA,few,CASSSEGATNEKLFF,TGTGCCAGCTCCTCCGAGGGTGCAACTAATGAAAAACTGTTTTTT
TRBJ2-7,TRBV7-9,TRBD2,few,CASVGGRPYEQYF,TGTGCCAGCGTGGGGGGGAGACCGTACGAGCAGTACTTC
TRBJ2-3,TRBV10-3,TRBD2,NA,CAISELAGGNLRDTQYF,TGTGCCATCAGTGAACTAGCGGGGGGGAACCTCAGAGATACGCAGTATTTT
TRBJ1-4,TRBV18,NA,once,CASSLIRTGENEKLFF,TGTGCCAGCTCACTCATTAGGACGGGAGAGAATGAAAAACTGTTTTTT
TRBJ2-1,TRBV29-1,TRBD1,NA,CSVDPDRGSNNEQFF,TGCAGCGTTGACCCCGACAGGGGATCGAACAATGAGCAGTTCTTC
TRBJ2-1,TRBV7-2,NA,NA,CASSWVAGENEQFF,TGTGCCAGCAGCTGGGTGGCCGGGGAGAATGAGCAGTTCTTC